Below are 2 T cell receptor beta chains sequenced from a single sample in a study of cytomegalovirus exposure and HLA in healthy donors. Use of 60 Vbeta and 13 Jbeta primers characterized the PCR. The repertoire was sequenced with immunoSEQ multiplex PCR; TCRdb's copy has only in-frame clones and lacks some. The table lists 130,000 or so clones, about four fifths of them singletons. Sequences were obtained from PBMCs. The receptors come from a man aged 25-40 years in good health and CMV-seronegative.

This clone was seen once. The rearrangement joins TRBV23-1 to TRBJ2-7, with D perhaps TRBD2 (5 bases). TRBV23-1 is assigned to the ORF class and has an uncertain function. V lost 0 bases to trimming and J lost 1 base, with 13 bases between them. CDR3 length: 16 amino acids. The CDR3 sequence is CASSQSQRSQSYEQYF. CDR3 in DNA: TGCGCCAGCAGTCAATCGCAGCGGAGCCAATCCTACGAGCAGTACTTC.

J is TRBJ2-1 and V is TRBV7-2; D is uncertain. V was shortened by 3 bases and J by 3 bases, with 12 bases between the two germline ends. CDR3 size: 15 residues. Per the germline V gene, CDR1 is SGHTA and CDR2 is FQGNSA. The CDR3 protein is CASSFGPESYNEQFF. CDR3 coding DNA: TGTGCCAGCAGCTTTGGGCCAGAAAGCTACAATGAGCAGTTCTTC.